This T cell receptor beta chain was retrieved from a study of T-cell reconstitution after alpha-beta-depleted transplantation in children. The study's findings and limits: Reported findings indicate that, about two months after transplant, alpha-beta T cells came from several hundred expanded clones, which were derived from non-depleted graft cells. Newly generated T cells supplied most T-cell counts and diversity one year post-transplant. Surviving recipient T cells and thymic progenitors underlay high day-60 TCRbeta diversity in some patients.

Preparation of the TCRbeta library used unique molecular identifiers. TCRdb processed the PCR reads anew with MiXCR; each CDR3 protein has one entry. The sample has approximately 300,000 distinct CDR3 sequences, around 10% seen once. In regard to this clonotype: Its antigen is unidentified.

V lost 1 base and J 2 bases, leaving 11 bases between the germline ends. Germline V CDR1 and CDR2: DFQATT, SNEGSKA (reference sequence). The CDR3 is 14 amino acids. The chain employs TRBV20-1 and TRBJ2-5, with D maybe TRBD2 (5 bases). The sequence was collected from a boy under two years old with acute myeloid leukemia, due to receive a stem cell transplant. Sequenced here: PBMCs, sampled before TCRalphabeta/CD19-depleted stem cell transplant. The CDR3 protein is CSARAGIGQETQYF. CDR3 nucleotides: TGCAGTGCTAGAGCGGGGATAGGGCAAGAGACCCAGTACTTC.